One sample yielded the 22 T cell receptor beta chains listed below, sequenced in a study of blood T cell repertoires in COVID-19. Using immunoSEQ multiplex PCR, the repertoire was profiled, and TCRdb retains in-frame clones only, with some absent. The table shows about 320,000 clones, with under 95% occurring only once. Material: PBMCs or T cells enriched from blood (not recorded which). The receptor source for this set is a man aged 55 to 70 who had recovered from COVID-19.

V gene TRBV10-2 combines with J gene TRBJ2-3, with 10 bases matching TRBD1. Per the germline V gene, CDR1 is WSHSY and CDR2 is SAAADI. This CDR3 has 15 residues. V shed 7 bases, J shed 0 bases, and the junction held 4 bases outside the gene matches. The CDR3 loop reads CASIGQGVSTDTQYF. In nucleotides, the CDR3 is TGCGCCAGCATAGGACAGGGGGTTAGCACAGATACGCAGTATTTT.

The CDR3 DNA is TGTGCCACATCACAGGTTAATCAGCCCCAGCATTTT. Translated, it gives CATSQVNQPQHF. The chain uses TRBV19 and TRBJ1-5, with D perhaps TRBD1 (5 bases). V lost 10 bases, J lost 4 bases, and 11 bases lay in between. This CDR3 has 12 residues. Germline V gene sequence: CDR1 LNHDA, CDR2 SQIVND (reference sequence).

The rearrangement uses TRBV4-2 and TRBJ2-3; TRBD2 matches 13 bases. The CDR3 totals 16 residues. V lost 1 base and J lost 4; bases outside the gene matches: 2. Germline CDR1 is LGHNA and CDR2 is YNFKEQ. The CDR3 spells CASSQGTSGSSDTQYF. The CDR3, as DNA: TGTGCCAGCAGCCAAGGGACTAGCGGGAGCTCAGATACGCAGTATTTT.

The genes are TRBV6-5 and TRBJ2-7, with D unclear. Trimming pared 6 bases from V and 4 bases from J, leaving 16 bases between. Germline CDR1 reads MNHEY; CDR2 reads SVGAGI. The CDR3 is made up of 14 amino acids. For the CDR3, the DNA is TGTGCCAGCAGGTATTTACGGAGTGCGTACGAGCAGTACTTC. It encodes CASRYLRSAYEQYF.

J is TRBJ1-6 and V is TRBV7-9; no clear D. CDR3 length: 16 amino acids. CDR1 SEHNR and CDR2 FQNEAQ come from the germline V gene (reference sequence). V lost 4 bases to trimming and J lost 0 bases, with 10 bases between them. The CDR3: CASSSQMSSYNSPLHF. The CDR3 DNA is TGTGCCAGCAGCTCACAGATGAGCTCCTATAATTCACCCCTCCACTTT.

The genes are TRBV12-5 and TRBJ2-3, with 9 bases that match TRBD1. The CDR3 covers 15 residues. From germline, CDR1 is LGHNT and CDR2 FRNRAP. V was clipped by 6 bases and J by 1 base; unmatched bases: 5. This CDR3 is CASGNRGLGTDTQYF. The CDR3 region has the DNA TGTGCTAGTGGAAACAGGGGGCTCGGCACAGATACGCAGTATTTT.

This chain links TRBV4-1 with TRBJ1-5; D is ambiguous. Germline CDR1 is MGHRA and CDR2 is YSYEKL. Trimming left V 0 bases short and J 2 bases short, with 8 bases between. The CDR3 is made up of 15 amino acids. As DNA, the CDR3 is TGCGCCAGCAGCCAAGAGTCCCCAGGCAATCAGCCCCAGCATTTT. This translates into CASSQESPGNQPQHF.

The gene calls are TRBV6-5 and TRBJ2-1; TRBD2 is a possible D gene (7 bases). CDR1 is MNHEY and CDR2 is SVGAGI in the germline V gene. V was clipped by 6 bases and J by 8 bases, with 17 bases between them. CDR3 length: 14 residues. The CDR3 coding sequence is TGTGCCAGCAGGCTCTTGGGGGGGGCGGATGAGCAGTTCTTC. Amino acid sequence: CASRLLGGADEQFF.

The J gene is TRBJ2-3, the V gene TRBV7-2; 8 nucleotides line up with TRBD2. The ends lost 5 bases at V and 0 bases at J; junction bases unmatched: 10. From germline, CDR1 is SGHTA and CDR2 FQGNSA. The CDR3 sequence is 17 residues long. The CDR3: CASSPRTSRPSTDTQYF. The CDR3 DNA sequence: TGTGCCAGCAGCCCAAGGACTAGCCGACCTAGCACAGATACGCAGTATTTT.

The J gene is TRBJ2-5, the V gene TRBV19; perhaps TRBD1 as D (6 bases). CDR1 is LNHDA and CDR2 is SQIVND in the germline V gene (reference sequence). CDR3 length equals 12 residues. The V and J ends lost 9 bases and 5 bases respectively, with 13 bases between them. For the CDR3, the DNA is TGTGCCAGCGCAGGGGCAGGGGAGACCCAGTACTTC. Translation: CASAGAGETQYF. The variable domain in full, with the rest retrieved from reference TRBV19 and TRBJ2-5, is DGGITQSPKYLFRKEGQNVTLSCEQNLNHDAMYWYRQDPGQGLRLIYYSQIVNDFQKGDIAEGYSVSREKKESFPLTVTSAQKNPTAFYLCASAGAGETQYFGPGTRLLVL.

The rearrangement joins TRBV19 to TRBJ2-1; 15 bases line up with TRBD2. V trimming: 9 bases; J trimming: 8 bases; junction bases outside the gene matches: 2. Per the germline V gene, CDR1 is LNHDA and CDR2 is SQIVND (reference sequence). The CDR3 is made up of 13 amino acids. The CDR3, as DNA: TGTGCCAGCGGGACTAGCGGGAGGCATGAGCAGTTCTTC. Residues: CASGTSGRHEQFF.

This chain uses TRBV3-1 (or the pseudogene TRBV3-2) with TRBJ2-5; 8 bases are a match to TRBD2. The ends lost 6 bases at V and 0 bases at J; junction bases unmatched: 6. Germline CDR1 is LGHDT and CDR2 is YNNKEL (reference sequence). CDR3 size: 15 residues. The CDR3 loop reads CASRNGGGHQETQYF. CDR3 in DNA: TGTGCCAGCAGAAACGGGGGGGGACACCAAGAGACCCAGTACTTC.

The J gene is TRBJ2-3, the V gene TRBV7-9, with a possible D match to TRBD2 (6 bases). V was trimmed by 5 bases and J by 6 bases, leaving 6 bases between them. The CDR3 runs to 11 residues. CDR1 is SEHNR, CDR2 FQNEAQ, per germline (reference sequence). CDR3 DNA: TGTGCCAGCAGCGGGGGGGATACGCAGTATTTT. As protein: CASSGGDTQYF. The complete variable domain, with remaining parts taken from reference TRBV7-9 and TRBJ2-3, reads DTGVSQNPRHKITKRGQNVTFRCDPISEHNRLYWYRQTLGQGPEFLTYFQNEAQLEKSRLLSDRFSAERPKGSFSTLEIQRTEQGDSAMYLCASSGGDTQYFGPGTRLTVL.

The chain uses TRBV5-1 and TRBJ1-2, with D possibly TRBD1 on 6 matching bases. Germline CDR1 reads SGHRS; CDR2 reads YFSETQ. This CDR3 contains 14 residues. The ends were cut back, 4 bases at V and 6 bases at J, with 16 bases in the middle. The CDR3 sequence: CASSPGWTENGYTF. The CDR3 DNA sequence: TGCGCCAGCAGCCCGGGGTGGACAGAGAATGGCTACACCTTC.

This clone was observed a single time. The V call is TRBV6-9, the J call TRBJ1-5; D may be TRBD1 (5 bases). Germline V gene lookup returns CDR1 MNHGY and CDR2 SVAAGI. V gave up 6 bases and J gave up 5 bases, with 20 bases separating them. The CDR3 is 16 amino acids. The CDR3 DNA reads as TGTGCCAGCAGGATGGAATCCGCAGGGTTTTATCAGCCCCAGCATTTT. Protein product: CASRMESAGFYQPQHF.

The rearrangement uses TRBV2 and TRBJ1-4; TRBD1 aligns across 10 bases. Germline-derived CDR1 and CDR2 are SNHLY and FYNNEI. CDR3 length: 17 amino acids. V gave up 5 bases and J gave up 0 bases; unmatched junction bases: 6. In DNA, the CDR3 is TGTGCCAGCAGTCGGACAGGGGGACAGACAACTAATGAAAAACTGTTTTTT. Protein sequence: CASSRTGGQTTNEKLFF.

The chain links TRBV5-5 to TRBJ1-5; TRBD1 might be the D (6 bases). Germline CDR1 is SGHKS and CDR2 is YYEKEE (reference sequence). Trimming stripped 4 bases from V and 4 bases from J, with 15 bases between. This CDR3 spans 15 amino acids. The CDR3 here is CASSPWGQENQPQHF. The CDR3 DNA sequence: TGTGCCAGCAGCCCTTGGGGGCAGGAAAATCAGCCCCAGCATTTT.

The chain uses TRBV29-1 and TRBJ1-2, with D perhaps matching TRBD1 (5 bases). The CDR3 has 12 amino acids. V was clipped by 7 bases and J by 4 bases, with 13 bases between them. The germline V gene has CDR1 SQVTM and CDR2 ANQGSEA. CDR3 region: CSAGGRAYGYTF. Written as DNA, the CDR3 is TGCAGCGCTGGGGGGAGGGCCTATGGCTACACCTTC.

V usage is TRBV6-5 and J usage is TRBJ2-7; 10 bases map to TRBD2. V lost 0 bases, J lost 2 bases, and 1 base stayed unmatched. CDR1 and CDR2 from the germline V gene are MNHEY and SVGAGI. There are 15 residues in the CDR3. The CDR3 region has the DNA TGTGCCAGCAGTTACTCCGGGACTAGCGCCTACGAGCAGTACTTC. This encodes CASSYSGTSAYEQYF.

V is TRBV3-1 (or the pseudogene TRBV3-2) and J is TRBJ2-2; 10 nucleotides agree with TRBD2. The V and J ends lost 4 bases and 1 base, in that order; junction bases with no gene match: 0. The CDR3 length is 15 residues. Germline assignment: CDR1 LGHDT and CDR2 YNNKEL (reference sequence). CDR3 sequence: CASSLAGGNTGELFF. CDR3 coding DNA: TGTGCCAGCAGCCTAGCGGGGGGGAACACCGGGGAGCTGTTTTTT.

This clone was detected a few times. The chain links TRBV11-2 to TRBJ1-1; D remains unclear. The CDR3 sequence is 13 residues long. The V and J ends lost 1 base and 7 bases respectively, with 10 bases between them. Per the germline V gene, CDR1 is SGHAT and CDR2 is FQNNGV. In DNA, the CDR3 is TGTGCCAGCAGCTTAGGAGGTATGGGTGAAGCTTTCTTT. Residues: CASSLGGMGEAFF.

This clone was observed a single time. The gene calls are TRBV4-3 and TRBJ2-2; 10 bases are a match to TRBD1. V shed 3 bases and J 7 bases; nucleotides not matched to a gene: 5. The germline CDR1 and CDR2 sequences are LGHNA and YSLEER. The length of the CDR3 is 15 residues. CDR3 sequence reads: CASSHRDRGFGELFF. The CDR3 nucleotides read TGCGCCAGCAGCCACCGGGACAGGGGTTTCGGGGAGCTGTTTTTT.